These T cell receptor beta chains were read from a single sample in a study of response to subunit inactivated influenza vaccine. TCRdb processed the RT-PCR reads anew with MiXCR; each CDR3 protein has one entry. This sample has more than 400,000 distinct CDR3 sequences, with approximately 11% found just once. The sequenced sample was PBMCs from blood, obtained about 40 days after vaccination. The source is a man aged 50 to 59 who received an inactivated influenza vaccine. Both conserved end residues are part of each CDR3.

j_gene: TRBJ2-7
v_gene: TRBV4-2
CDR3aa: CAMGRGRVYEQYF

j_gene: TRBJ1-1
v_gene: TRBV29-1
CDR3aa: CSAGGFQGSEAFF

j_gene: TRBJ1-1
v_gene: TRBV6-1
CDR3aa: CASSEASANTEAFF

j_gene: TRBJ2-2
v_gene: TRBV20-1
CDR3aa: CSATGTDNTGELFF

j_gene: TRBJ2-7
v_gene: TRBV20-1
CDR3aa: CSARDQSGVGPYEQYF

j_gene: TRBJ1-5
v_gene: TRBV19
CDR3aa: CASSGRRLRPQHF

j_gene: TRBJ1-1
v_gene: TRBV6-5
CDR3aa: CASSYPGTTRAFF

j_gene: TRBJ1-2
v_gene: TRBV3-1
CDR3aa: CASSQGGLEGYTF

j_gene: TRBJ2-5
v_gene: TRBV28
CDR3aa: CASSPLRGSFETQYF

j_gene: TRBJ2-1
v_gene: TRBV6-1
CDR3aa: CASALGTQEREQFF

j_gene: TRBJ2-3
v_gene: TRBV20-1
CDR3aa: CSADSGERTDTQYF